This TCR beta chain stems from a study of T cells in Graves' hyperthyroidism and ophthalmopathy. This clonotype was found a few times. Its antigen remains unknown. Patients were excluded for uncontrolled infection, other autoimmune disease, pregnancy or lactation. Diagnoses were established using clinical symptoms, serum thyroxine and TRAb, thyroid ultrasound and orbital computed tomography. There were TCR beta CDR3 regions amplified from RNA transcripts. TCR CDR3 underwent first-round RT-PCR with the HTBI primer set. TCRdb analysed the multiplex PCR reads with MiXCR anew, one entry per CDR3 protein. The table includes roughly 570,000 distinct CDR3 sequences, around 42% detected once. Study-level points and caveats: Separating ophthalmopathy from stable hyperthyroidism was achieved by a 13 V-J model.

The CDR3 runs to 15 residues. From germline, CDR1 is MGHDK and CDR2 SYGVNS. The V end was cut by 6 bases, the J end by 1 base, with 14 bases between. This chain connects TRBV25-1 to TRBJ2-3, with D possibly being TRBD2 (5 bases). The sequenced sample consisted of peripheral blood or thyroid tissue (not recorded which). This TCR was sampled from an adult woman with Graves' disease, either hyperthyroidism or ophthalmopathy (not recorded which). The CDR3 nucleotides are TGTGCCAGCAGCCTGAGAGACGGGGGCACAGATACGCAGTATTTT. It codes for CASSLRDGGTDTQYF.